The rows below give T cell receptor beta chains drawn from one sample of a study of T cells after yellow fever vaccination. TCRdb recomputed calls from the 5' RACE reads with MiXCR, one row per CDR3 protein. The repertoire holds 300,000 or so distinct CDR3 sequences, with almost 4% as singletons. Sample: PBMCs, taken 5 days after the yellow fever booster vaccination. The receptors shown here come from a man aged 18 to 30 who received the YFV17D yellow fever vaccine. CDR3s include the opening cysteine and the closing phenylalanine or tryptophan. The order of the fields is J gene, D gene, clone size, V gene, CDR3 DNA, CDR3 protein. The D gene is left open where the match is weak. Size values are once, few and many counts, or a class for expanded clones, and some rows have none.

>TRBJ2-1|TRBD1|NA|TRBV20-1
TGCAGTGCTAGACGGGGGGACAGGGATTACAATGAGCAGTTCTTC
CSARRGDRDYNEQFF
>TRBJ2-1|NA|many|TRBV9
TGTGCCAGCAGCGTAGATGGCAATGAGCAGTTCTTC
CASSVDGNEQFF
>TRBJ1-1|NA|few|TRBV21-1
TGTGCCAGCCAGGACAGGAAGGACACTGAAGCTTTCTTT
CASQDRKDTEAFF
>TRBJ2-7|NA|many|TRBV7-8
TGTGCCAGCAGCCCCCGTTCGCGCACCTACGAGCAGTACTTC
CASSPRSRTYEQYF
>TRBJ2-5|TRBD2|few|TRBV25-1
TGTGCCAGCAGTGTTATAGCGGGGGTGCTTCGGGAGACCCAGTACTTC
CASSVIAGVLRETQYF
>TRBJ1-2|NA|many|TRBV4-3
TGCGCCAGCAGCCGCACAGGGTTTTCGGGTGTGGGTGGCTACACCTTC
CASSRTGFSGVGGYTF
>TRBJ1-1|TRBD1|NA|TRBV6-2/TRBV6-3
TGTGCCAGCAGTAGGGGGCAGGGCCAACTGAACACTGAAGCTTTCTTT
CASSRGQGQLNTEAFF
>TRBJ2-1|NA|NA|TRBV3-1
TGTGCCAGCAGCCATCTCGCGGGCGTCGAGCAGTTCTTC
CASSHLAGVEQFF
>TRBJ2-2|NA|few|TRBV20-1
TGCAGTGCACCGGAAAAACCGAACACCGGGGAGCTGTTTTTT
CSAPEKPNTGELFF
>TRBJ1-2|NA|NA|TRBV5-1
TGCGCCAGCAGCGCGGGCGGGGAAATGGGTACAGCTAACTATGGCTACACCTTC
CASSAGGEMGTANYGYTF
>TRBJ2-3|TRBD2|few|TRBV7-3
TGTGCCAGCAGCTTGGATACAGGACTAGCAACAGATACGCAGTATTTT
CASSLDTGLATDTQYF
>TRBJ2-2|TRBD2|few|TRBV5-4
TGTGCCAGCAGCTCTCCTGAGCGGGACGACACCGGGGAGCTGTTTTTT
CASSSPERDDTGELFF
>TRBJ2-2|NA|many|TRBV20-1
TGCAGTGCTAGAGATAAGGGCTACTTCACCGGGGAGCTGTTTTTT
CSARDKGYFTGELFF
>TRBJ2-5|NA|many|TRBV7-9
TGTGCCAGCAGCTTAGTCGGGGCTGGGGAGACCCAGTACTTC
CASSLVGAGETQYF
>TRBJ2-1|NA|many|TRBV5-1
TGCGCCAGCAGCCCGGGAGCAGGGTGGGACAATGAGCAGTTCTTC
CASSPGAGWDNEQFF
>TRBJ2-7|TRBD1|NA|TRBV4-1
TGCGCCAGCAGCCGGGATAAAACAGGGGACTACGAGCAGTACTTC
CASSRDKTGDYEQYF
>TRBJ1-4|NA|few|TRBV5-4
TGTGCCAGCAGCTTGAATATCGGTACAACTAATGAAAAACTGTTTTTT
CASSLNIGTTNEKLFF
>TRBJ2-1|TRBD2|few|TRBV6-1
TGTGCCAGTCCGAAATCGCCCTTAGCGGGGGGGTTGAATGAGCAGTTCTTC
CASPKSPLAGGLNEQFF
>TRBJ2-2|NA|NA|TRBV20-1
TGCAGTGCGCCTACAGGGGGAGGGATCGGGGAGCTGTTTTTT
CSAPTGGGIGELFF
>TRBJ2-2|NA|NA|TRBV29-1
TGCAGCGTTGCAGTCTTTAACAGGGACACCGGGGAGCTGTTTTTT
CSVAVFNRDTGELFF
>TRBJ2-7|NA|many|TRBV29-1
TGCAGCGTTGACCGGCAGGGGGAGGGTGAGCAGTACTTC
CSVDRQGEGEQYF
>TRBJ2-7|NA|NA|TRBV20-1
TGCAGTGCCATCTCCCCCGCAGGGCCAACGACCTACGAGCAGTACTTC
CSAISPAGPTTYEQYF
>TRBJ2-1|NA|NA|TRBV19
TGTGCCAGTAGTATCCCCCAGCGTCTTGCGAATGAGCAGTTCTTC
CASSIPQRLANEQFF
>TRBJ2-7|NA|NA|TRBV5-5
TGTGCCAGCAGCTTGTGGGCAGGGAAACCCTACGAGCAGTACTTC
CASSLWAGKPYEQYF
>TRBJ1-3|NA|NA|TRBV7-2
TGTGCCAGCAGCTCGGCCTCCGGAAACACCATATATTTT
CASSSASGNTIYF
>TRBJ1-3|TRBD1|few|TRBV7-9
TGTGCCAGCAGCTCAACAGGGGAGAGCTCTGGAAACACCATATATTTT
CASSSTGESSGNTIYF
>TRBJ1-2|TRBD1|many|TRBV6-2/TRBV6-3
TGTGCCAGCAGTTACTCGACCTCGACAGGGGAGTATGGCTACACCTTC
CASSYSTSTGEYGYTF
>TRBJ1-1|NA|few|TRBV28
TGTGCCAGCAGCCCTCATTACAGTATAAAGATAGCTTTCTTT
CASSPHYSIKIAFF
>TRBJ2-1|TRBD2|NA|TRBV6-2/TRBV6-3
TGTGCCAGCAGTTACGAGGTAGCGGGGGGAGTCTACAATGAGCAGTTCTTC
CASSYEVAGGVYNEQFF
>TRBJ2-2|TRBD1|many|TRBV5-1
TGCGCCAGCAGCACGCAAGGACAGGGCACCGGGGAGCTGTTTTTT
CASSTQGQGTGELFF
>TRBJ2-7|NA|few|TRBV30
TGTGCCTGGAGTGTATCCGCCTACGAGCAGTACTTC
CAWSVSAYEQYF
>TRBJ2-2|NA|many|TRBV5-1
TGCGCCAGCAGCCCACCCTGGGGGGCTGGCGGGGAGCTGTTTTTT
CASSPPWGAGGELFF
>TRBJ2-1|TRBD2|few|TRBV20-1
TGCAGTGCTAGTGGGTGGAGGACTAGCGGCAGCAATGAGCAGTTCTTC
CSASGWRTSGSNEQFF
>TRBJ2-3|NA|few|TRBV5-4
TGTGCCAGCAGCCCCCCGGAGGGAAAGGATACGCAGTATTTT
CASSPPEGKDTQYF
>TRBJ2-3|TRBD1|few|TRBV19
TGTGCCAGTAGGGGACAGGGGACGCCAGATACGCAGTATTTT
CASRGQGTPDTQYF
>TRBJ2-5|NA|NA|TRBV28
TGTGCCAGCCTCCGACGGAGCCAAGAGACCCAGTACTTC
CASLRRSQETQYF
>TRBJ2-5|NA|NA|TRBV3-1
TGTGCCAGCAGCCCCGGGCATAAGGCGGGGACCCAGTACTTC
CASSPGHKAGTQYF
>TRBJ2-1|NA|NA|TRBV6-1
TGTGCCAGCAGTCTCGGACCCACGGTTTACAATGAGCAGTTCTTC
CASSLGPTVYNEQFF
>TRBJ1-5|NA|few|TRBV2
TGTGCCAGCAGCCAGGAAAATAGCAATCAGCCCCAGCATTTT
CASSQENSNQPQHF
>TRBJ1-2|NA|few|TRBV6-6
TGTGCCAGCAGTGCAAGAAATCCCCCCAGATGGGGCTACACCTTC
CASSARNPPRWGYTF
>TRBJ2-1|TRBD1|many|TRBV7-8
TGTGCCAGCAGCTTGGACAGGGTCAATGAGCAGTTCTTC
CASSLDRVNEQFF
>TRBJ1-2|NA|many|TRBV5-1
TGCGCCAGCAGCTTGGTGGGCAGTAACTATGGCTACACCTTC
CASSLVGSNYGYTF
>TRBJ1-2|NA|NA|TRBV6-2/TRBV6-3
TGTGCCAGCAGTCGATACCGGCAAGGGGCTTGGGGCTACACCTTC
CASSRYRQGAWGYTF
>TRBJ1-1|NA|few|TRBV4-1
TGCGCCAGCAGCCAAGCAACTTACACTGAAGCTTTCTTT
CASSQATYTEAFF
>TRBJ2-2|NA|many|TRBV20-1
TGCAGTGCTAGGGACCGAATTGCGAACACCGGGGAGCTGTTTTTT
CSARDRIANTGELFF
>TRBJ2-3|TRBD1|many|TRBV11-1
TGTGCCAGCAGCTTACCCAGGGGGCTTGGGGATACGCAGTATTTT
CASSLPRGLGDTQYF
>TRBJ2-5|NA|NA|TRBV19
TGTGCCAGTAGTACGGGGGACACACTAACCGGGACTCGGAAGACCCAGTACTTC
CASSTGDTLTGTRKTQYF
>TRBJ2-2|TRBD2|NA|TRBV12-3/TRBV12-4
TGTGCCAGCAGCCCAACTAGCGGGGACACCGGGGAGCTGTTTTTT
CASSPTSGDTGELFF
>TRBJ1-1|NA|many|TRBV4-2
TGTGCCAGCAGCCAAGACGTCACTGAAGCTTTCTTT
CASSQDVTEAFF
>TRBJ2-7|NA|NA|TRBV6-5
TGTGCCAGCAGTTACACAGGAATGGTCGAGCAGTACTTC
CASSYTGMVEQYF
>TRBJ1-3|NA|few|TRBV7-2
TGTGCCAGCAGCTTAGACGGGGTCGCTGGAAACACCATATATTTT
CASSLDGVAGNTIYF